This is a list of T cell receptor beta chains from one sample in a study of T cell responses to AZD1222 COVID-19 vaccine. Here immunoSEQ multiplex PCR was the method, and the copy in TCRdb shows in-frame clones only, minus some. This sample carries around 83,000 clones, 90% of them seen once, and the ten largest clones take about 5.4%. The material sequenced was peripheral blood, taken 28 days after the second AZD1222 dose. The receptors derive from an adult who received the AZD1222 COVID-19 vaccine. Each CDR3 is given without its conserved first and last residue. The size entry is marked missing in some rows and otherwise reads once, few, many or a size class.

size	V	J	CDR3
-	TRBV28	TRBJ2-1	ASSLGGTVNEQF
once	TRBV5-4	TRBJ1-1	ASSLRSTTNTEAF
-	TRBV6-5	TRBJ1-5	ASNSDRLRNQPQH
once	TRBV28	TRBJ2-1	ASSPAGGPNYNEQF
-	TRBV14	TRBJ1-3	ASSQSVGSRMGNTIY
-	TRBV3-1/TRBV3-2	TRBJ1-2	ASSQEPRSGGYT
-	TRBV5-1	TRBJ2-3	ASSVRVPTDTQY
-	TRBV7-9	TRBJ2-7	ASSLVSGKAYEQY
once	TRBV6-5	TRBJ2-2	ASRPQAFAGELF
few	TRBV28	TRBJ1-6	ASSLWPGMDSPLH